The rows below give T cell receptor beta chains drawn from one sample of a study of technical replicates of blood from a handful of donors. The method was immunoSEQ multiplex PCR; TCRdb's version includes in-frame clones alone and lacks a portion of them. The sample consists of roughly 83,000 clones, around nine tenths of them appearing once. The sample comprised T cells isolated from PBMCs. The receptors here all came from a human donor in good health. CDR3s include the opening cysteine and the closing phenylalanine or tryptophan. D genes are given only for firm matches. Clone sizes are given selectively: once, few, many, or a class where the clone is expanded.

>TRBJ2-2|TRBD2|TRBV2|NA
CASTPATSGRARTGELFF
TGTGCCAGCACCCCTGCGACTAGCGGGAGGGCCAGGACCGGGGAGCTGTTTTTT
>TRBJ1-2|NA|TRBV28|NA
CASRSPNYGYTF
TGTGCCAGCAGGTCTCCTAACTATGGCTACACCTTC
>TRBJ2-7|TRBD2|TRBV7-7|NA
CASSLESGGAYEQYF
TGTGCTAGCAGCTTAGAGTCGGGGGGGGCCTACGAGCAGTACTTC
>TRBJ2-5|NA|TRBV29-1|NA
CSVEGAQAQETQYF
TGCAGCGTTGAAGGCGCCCAGGCACAAGAGACCCAGTACTTC
>TRBJ1-1|NA|TRBV4-2|NA
CASSPRDMRNTEAFF
TGTGCCAGCAGCCCCCGGGACATGCGGAACACTGAAGCTTTCTTT
>TRBJ2-5|TRBD1|TRBV27|NA
CASSTHDDRGEPQETQYF
TGTGCCAGCAGTACCCACGACGACAGGGGGGAACCTCAAGAGACCCAGTACTTC
>TRBJ2-5|NA|TRBV9|once
CASSVGDSLYQETQYF
TGTGCCAGCAGCGTAGGTGACTCCCTCTACCAAGAGACCCAGTACTTC
>TRBJ2-7|TRBD2|TRBV5-1|NA
CASSLPSGTTDAQYF
TGCGCCAGCAGCCTACCTAGCGGGACTACCGATGCGCAGTACTTC
>TRBJ1-5|NA|TRBV4-1|NA
CASSQERGHTQHF
TGCGCCAGCAGCCAAGAGAGGGGACACACCCAGCATTTT
>TRBJ2-1|NA|TRBV28|NA
CASSFGRYNEQFF
TGTGCCAGCAGTTTCGGCAGGTACAATGAGCAGTTCTTC
>TRBJ2-2|TRBD2|TRBV10-3|NA
CAISETSGPGELFF
TGTGCCATCAGTGAGACTAGCGGGCCCGGGGAGCTGTTTTTT
>TRBJ2-2|NA|TRBV6-5|NA
CASSYSRVNTGELFF
TGTGCCAGCAGTTACTCGAGGGTTAACACCGGGGAGCTGTTTTTT
>TRBJ2-7|NA|TRBV6-1|NA
CASSELGDEQYF
TGTGCCAGCAGTGAACTCGGGGACGAGCAGTACTTC
>TRBJ1-2|NA|TRBV6-5|NA
CASSYSRGRGYTF
TGTGCCAGCAGTTACTCGAGAGGGCGCGGCTACACCTTC
>TRBJ2-1|NA|TRBV4-1|NA
CASSQTSDRTSYNEQFF
TGCGCCAGCAGCCAAACCTCCGACAGGACTTCCTACAATGAGCAGTTCTTC
>TRBJ2-5|TRBD1|TRBV7-6|NA
CASSPWDSQETQYF
TGTGCCAGCAGCCCATGGGACAGCCAAGAGACCCAGTACTTC
>TRBJ1-3|TRBD1|TRBV25-1|NA
CASSELRGTGSPIYF
TGTGCCAGCAGTGAATTGAGAGGGACAGGGAGCCCCATATATTTT
>TRBJ2-1|NA|TRBV5-6|NA
CASSPRGPFHNEQFF
TGTGCCAGCAGCCCCCGCGGCCCGTTCCACAATGAGCAGTTCTTC
>TRBJ2-2|NA|TRBV6-6|NA
CASSYLQGVTGELFF
TGTGCCAGCAGTTACCTCCAGGGTGTCACCGGGGAGCTGTTTTTT
>TRBJ2-4|NA|TRBV2|NA
CASSIDSGNIQYF
TGTGCCAGCAGTATAGATAGCGGAAACATTCAGTACTTC
>TRBJ1-3|TRBD1|TRBV2|NA
CAANIETGGGGNTIYF
TGTGCCGCCAATATCGAGACAGGGGGGGGTGGAAACACCATATATTTT
>TRBJ1-2|NA|TRBV6-6|NA
CASSYGGSSLYGYTF
TGTGCCAGCAGTTACGGTGGCAGTTCCCTCTATGGCTACACCTTC
>TRBJ2-1|NA|TRBV6-5|NA
CASSLSERMANEQFF
TGTGCCAGCAGTCTCTCCGAGAGGATGGCCAATGAGCAGTTCTTC
>TRBJ2-5|TRBD1|TRBV11-2|NA
CASSSLGQESETQYF
TGTGCCAGCAGCTCCCTGGGACAGGAGTCGGAGACCCAGTACTTC
>TRBJ2-7|NA|TRBV28|NA
CASSPTGRWYEQYF
TGTGCCAGCAGCCCCACGGGGAGATGGTACGAGCAGTACTTC
>TRBJ1-2|NA|TRBV28|NA
CASSLGGGYGYTF
TGTGCCAGCAGTTTAGGGGGGGGTTATGGCTACACCTTC
>TRBJ2-4|TRBD1|TRBV7-9|NA
CASSLQGALAKNIQYF
TGTGCCAGCAGCCTCCAGGGGGCCCTGGCCAAAAACATTCAGTACTTC
>TRBJ2-5|NA|TRBV10-2|NA
CASSEASWETQYF
TGCGCCAGCAGTGAGGCGAGTTGGGAGACCCAGTACTTC
>TRBJ1-5|NA|TRBV2|NA
CASNPRQGNQPQHF
TGTGCCAGCAACCCCCGACAGGGCAATCAGCCCCAGCATTTT
>TRBJ1-6|TRBD1|TRBV7-2|NA
CASSLRQGGGNSPLHF
TGTGCCAGCAGCTTGAGACAGGGGGGAGGTAATTCACCCCTCCACTTT
>TRBJ2-7|NA|TRBV15|NA
CATSRDTGDEQYF
TGTGCCACCAGCAGGGACACCGGTGACGAGCAGTACTTC
>TRBJ1-5|NA|TRBV19|NA
CASSRAAGRGANQPQHF
TGTGCCAGTAGTCGAGCCGCCGGGAGGGGTGCCAATCAGCCCCAGCATTTT
>TRBJ1-1|TRBD1|TRBV5-1|NA
CASSFDRGNTEAFF
TGCGCCAGCAGCTTTGACAGGGGGAACACTGAAGCTTTCTTT
>TRBJ2-1|NA|TRBV7-8|NA
CASSETAYNEQFF
TGTGCCAGCAGCGAGACAGCATACAATGAGCAGTTCTTC
>TRBJ2-7|NA|TRBV6-1|NA
CASSGRREPYEQYF
TGTGCCAGCAGTGGCCGCAGGGAACCCTACGAGCAGTACTTC
>TRBJ2-3|NA|TRBV9|NA
CASSVALGSDTQYF
TGTGCCAGCAGCGTAGCTTTGGGCTCAGATACGCAGTATTTT
>TRBJ2-3|TRBD2|TRBV7-8|NA
CASSPLGLAGVVSDTQYF
TGTGCCAGCAGCCCCTTAGGACTAGCGGGAGTTGTATCAGATACGCAGTATTTT
>TRBJ2-1|TRBD2|TRBV28|NA
CASSFTIAGGRSYNEQFF
TGTGCCAGCAGTTTCACGATAGCGGGAGGTCGCTCCTACAATGAGCAGTTCTTC
>TRBJ2-3|TRBD1|TRBV5-4|once
CASSLFQGAGDTQYF
TGTGCCAGCAGCTTGTTTCAGGGGGCGGGGGATACGCAGTATTTT
>TRBJ1-4|NA|TRBV14|NA
CASSQDRYGKLFF
TGTGCCAGCAGCCAAGATCGCTATGGAAAACTGTTTTTT
>TRBJ2-3|NA|TRBV6-1|few
CASSSRETDTQYF
TGTGCCAGCAGTTCTCGGGAGACAGATACGCAGTATTTT
>TRBJ2-5|TRBD2|TRBV4-2|NA
CASSLGLAGGPGETQYF
TGTGCCAGCAGCCTCGGCCTAGCGGGAGGGCCTGGAGAGACCCAGTACTTC
>TRBJ2-2|TRBD1|TRBV4-1|NA
CASSQDRGRTGELFF
TGCGCCAGCAGCCAAGACAGGGGGCGAACCGGGGAGCTGTTTTTT
>TRBJ2-7|TRBD1|TRBV5-1|NA
CASSKDRGYEQYF
TGCGCCAGCAGCAAGGACAGGGGTTACGAGCAGTACTTC
>TRBJ2-6|TRBD1|TRBV19|NA
CASSAGQGISGANVLTF
TGTGCCAGTAGTGCAGGACAGGGCATCTCTGGGGCCAACGTCCTGACTTTC
>TRBJ2-1|NA|TRBV7-9|NA
CASSLTSYRLGPAYNEQFF
TGTGCCAGCAGCTTGACCTCTTACCGGCTGGGTCCAGCGTACAATGAGCAGTTCTTC
>TRBJ2-2|NA|TRBV19|NA
CASTNAPRDTGELFF
TGTGCCAGTACCAACGCCCCCCGGGACACCGGGGAGCTGTTTTTT
>TRBJ2-7|TRBD2|TRBV7-2|few
CASSLFPPGYGTIHEQYF
TGTGCCAGCAGCTTATTCCCCCCGGGGTACGGGACTATTCACGAGCAGTACTTC
>TRBJ2-2|TRBD2|TRBV28|NA
CASRPSGINTGELFF
TGTGCCAGCAGGCCAAGCGGGATAAACACCGGGGAGCTGTTTTTT
>TRBJ2-3|NA|TRBV27|NA
CASSLFWGQTTDTQYF
TGTGCCAGCAGTTTATTTTGGGGACAAACAACAGATACGCAGTATTTT
>TRBJ1-1|NA|TRBV10-3|NA
CAISVRRDTEAFF
TGTGCCATCTCCGTTCGGCGGGACACTGAAGCTTTCTTT
>TRBJ2-6|TRBD1|TRBV2|NA
CASSLLLRDRRNVLTF
TGTGCCAGCAGCCTTCTCCTCCGGGACAGAAGAAACGTCCTGACTTTC
>TRBJ1-1|NA|TRBV7-9|NA
CASSLGSAGRTEAFF
TGTGCCAGCAGCTTAGGCTCGGCAGGGAGGACTGAAGCTTTCTTT
>TRBJ1-5|NA|TRBV6-4|NA
CASSDSAGLQHF
TGTGCCAGCAGTGACTCGGCAGGGCTCCAGCATTTT
>TRBJ1-1|NA|TRBV9|NA
CASSTLPGGYDGGAFF
TGTGCCAGCAGCACCCTCCCCGGAGGCTACGACGGAGGAGCTTTCTTT